The rows below give T cell receptor beta chains drawn from one sample of a study of identifying expanded T cells in peripheral blood. Data came from immunoSEQ multiplex PCR; TCRdb stores just in-frame clones and leaves some out. This table holds 75,000 to 95,000 clones, about nine tenths found once. The specimen sequenced was blood. These receptors were collected from a person aged 18 to 70 in good health. CDR3s include the opening cysteine and the closing phenylalanine or tryptophan. Size is stated for part of the rows, as once, few or many counts, or as a class when the clone is expanded.

NA,TRBV25-1,TRBJ1-1,CASSGYTGGNTEAFF
NA,TRBV9,TRBJ2-5,CASSLGGLQETQYF
NA,TRBV7-2,TRBJ2-2,CASDPRSTGELFF
NA,TRBV19,TRBJ1-6,CASSAGDRGGGNSPLHF
NA,TRBV29-1,TRBJ2-7,CSVVRASSYEQYF
NA,TRBV4-1,TRBJ2-3,CASSQDKLAGGIVDTQYF
NA,TRBV7-9,TRBJ2-1,CASSMGLAGAGEQFF
NA,TRBV23-1,TRBJ1-1,CASSQSGLLNTEAFF
NA,TRBV4-3,TRBJ2-6,CASTLEGSGANVLTF
NA,TRBV11-2,TRBJ2-7,CASSKGLTEQYF
NA,TRBV12-5,TRBJ2-3,CASGIQGTDTQYF
once,TRBV27,TRBJ1-1,CASSLGGGTEAFF
once,TRBV11-2,TRBJ2-1,CASSSLPIAGAGGEQFF
NA,TRBV9,TRBJ2-1,CASSLQERGNEQFF
NA,TRBV29-1,TRBJ2-1,CSVGPYNEQFF